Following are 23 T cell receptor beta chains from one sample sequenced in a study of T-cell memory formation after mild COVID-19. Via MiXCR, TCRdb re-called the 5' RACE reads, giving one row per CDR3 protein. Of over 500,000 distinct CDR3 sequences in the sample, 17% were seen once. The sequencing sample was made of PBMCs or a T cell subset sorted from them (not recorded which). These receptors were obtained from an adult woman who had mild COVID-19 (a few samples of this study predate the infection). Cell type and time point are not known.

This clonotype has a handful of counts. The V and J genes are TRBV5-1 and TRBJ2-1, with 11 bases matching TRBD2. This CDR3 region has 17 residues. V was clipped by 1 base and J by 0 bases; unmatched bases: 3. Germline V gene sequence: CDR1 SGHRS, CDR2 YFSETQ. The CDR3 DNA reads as TGCGCCAGCAGCTTGTACGGGACTAGCGGCTCCTACAATGAGCAGTTCTTC. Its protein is CASSLYGTSGSYNEQFF.

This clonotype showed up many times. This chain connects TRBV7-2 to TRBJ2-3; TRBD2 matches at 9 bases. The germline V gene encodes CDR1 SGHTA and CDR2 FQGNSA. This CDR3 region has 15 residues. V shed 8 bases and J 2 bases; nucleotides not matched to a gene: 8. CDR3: CASARGLAITDTQYF. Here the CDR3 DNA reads TGTGCCAGCGCGCGCGGACTAGCGATCACAGATACGCAGTATTTT.

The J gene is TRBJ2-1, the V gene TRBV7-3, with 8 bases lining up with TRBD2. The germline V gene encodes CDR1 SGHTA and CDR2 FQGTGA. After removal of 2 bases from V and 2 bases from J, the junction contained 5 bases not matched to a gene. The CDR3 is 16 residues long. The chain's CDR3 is CASSLSGGDAYNEQFF. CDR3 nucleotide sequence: TGTGCCAGCAGCTTATCGGGGGGGGACGCCTACAATGAGCAGTTCTTC.

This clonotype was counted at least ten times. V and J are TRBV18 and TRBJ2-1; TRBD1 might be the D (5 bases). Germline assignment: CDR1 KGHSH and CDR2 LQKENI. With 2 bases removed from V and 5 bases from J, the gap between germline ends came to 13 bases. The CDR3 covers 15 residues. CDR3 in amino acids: CASSPGKGDNNEQFF. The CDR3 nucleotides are TGTGCCAGCTCACCAGGGAAAGGGGATAACAATGAGCAGTTCTTC.

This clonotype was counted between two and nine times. The CDR3 loop is CASSQRFQREAYNEQFF. The CDR3 DNA reads TGTGCCAGTAGTCAACGGTTCCAGCGGGAGGCCTACAATGAGCAGTTCTTC. The chain links TRBV19 to TRBJ2-1; 9 bases match TRBD2. This CDR3 has 17 residues. CDR1 is LNHDA, CDR2 SQIVND, per germline (reference sequence). V shed 5 bases, J shed 2 bases, and the junction held 10 bases outside the gene matches.

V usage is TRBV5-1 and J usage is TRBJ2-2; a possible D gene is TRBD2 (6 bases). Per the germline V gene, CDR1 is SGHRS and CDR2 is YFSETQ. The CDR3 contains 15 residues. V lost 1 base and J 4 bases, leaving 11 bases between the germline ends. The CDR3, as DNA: TGCGCCAGCAGCTTGTCCTACGGGGGCACCGGGGAGCTGTTTTTT. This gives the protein CASSLSYGGTGELFF.

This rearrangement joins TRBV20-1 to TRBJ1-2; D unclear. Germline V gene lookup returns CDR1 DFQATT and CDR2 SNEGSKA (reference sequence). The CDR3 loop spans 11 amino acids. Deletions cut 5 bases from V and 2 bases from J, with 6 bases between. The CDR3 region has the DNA TGCAGTGCTCCGGCCAACTATGGCTACACCTTC. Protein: CSAPANYGYTF.

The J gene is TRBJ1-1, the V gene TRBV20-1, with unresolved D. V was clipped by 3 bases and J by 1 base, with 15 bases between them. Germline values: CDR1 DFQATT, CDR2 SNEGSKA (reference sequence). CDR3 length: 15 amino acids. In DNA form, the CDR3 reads TGCAGTGCTAGTTGGGGAGGACGGGGGAACACTGAAGCTTTCTTT. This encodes CSASWGGRGNTEAFF.

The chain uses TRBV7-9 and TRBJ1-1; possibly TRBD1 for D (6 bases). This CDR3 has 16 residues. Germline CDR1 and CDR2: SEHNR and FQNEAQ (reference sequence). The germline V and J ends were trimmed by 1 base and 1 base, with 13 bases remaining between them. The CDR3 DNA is TGTGCCAGCAGCTTAGTGGCAGGGGTGGCGAACACTGAAGCTTTCTTT. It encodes CASSLVAGVANTEAFF. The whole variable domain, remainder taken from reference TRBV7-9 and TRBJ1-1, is DTGVSQNPRHKITKRGQNVTFRCDPISEHNRLYWYRQTLGQGPEFLTYFQNEAQLEKSRLLSDRFSAERPKGSFSTLEIQRTEQGDSAMYLCASSLVAGVANTEAFFGQGTRLTVV.

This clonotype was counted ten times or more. This chain's CDR3 is CASSLRQGISNSPLHF. For the CDR3, the DNA is TGTGCCAGCAGCTTGAGACAGGGGATAAGTAATTCACCCCTCCACTTT. The chain carries TRBV5-5 and TRBJ1-6; 8 bases fit TRBD1. Trimming cost V 1 base and J 6 bases; bases outside gene matches: 6. Germline V lookup: CDR1 SGHKS, CDR2 YYEKEE (reference sequence). The length of the CDR3 is 16 residues.

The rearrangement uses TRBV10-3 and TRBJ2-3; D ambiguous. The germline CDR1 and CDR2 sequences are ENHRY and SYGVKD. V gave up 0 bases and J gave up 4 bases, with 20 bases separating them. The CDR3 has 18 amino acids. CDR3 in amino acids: CAISESGSEALGPDTQYF. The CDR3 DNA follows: TGTGCCATCAGTGAGTCTGGATCAGAAGCGTTGGGCCCAGATACGCAGTATTTT.

CDR3 sequence: CAWELAGGSMFF. For the CDR3, the DNA is TGTGCCTGGGAACTAGCGGGAGGGAGTATGTTCTTC. The chain carries TRBV30 and TRBJ2-1; 13 nucleotides match TRBD2. CDR3 length: 12 amino acids. Germline loops: CDR1 GTSNPN, CDR2 SVGIG (reference sequence). Trimming at V came to 5 bases and at J to 15 bases, leaving 7 bases not matched to a gene.

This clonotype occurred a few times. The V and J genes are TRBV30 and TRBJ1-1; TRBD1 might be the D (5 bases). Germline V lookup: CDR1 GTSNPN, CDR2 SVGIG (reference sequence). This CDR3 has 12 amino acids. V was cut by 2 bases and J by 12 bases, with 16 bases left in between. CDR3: CAWSPGGVSTFF. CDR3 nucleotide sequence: TGTGCCTGGAGTCCGGGGGGGGTAAGCACTTTCTTT.

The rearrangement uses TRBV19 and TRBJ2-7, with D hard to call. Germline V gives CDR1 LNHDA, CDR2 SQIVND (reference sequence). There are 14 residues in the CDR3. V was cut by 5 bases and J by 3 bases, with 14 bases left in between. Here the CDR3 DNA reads TGTGCCAGTAGTCCTGGTGGCCTCTACTACGAGCAGTACTTC. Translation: CASSPGGLYYEQYF.

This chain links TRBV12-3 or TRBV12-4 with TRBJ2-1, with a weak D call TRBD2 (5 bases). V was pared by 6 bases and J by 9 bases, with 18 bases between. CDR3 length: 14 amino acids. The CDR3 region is CASSPTNGLSEQFF. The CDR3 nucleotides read TGTGCCAGCAGCCCAACCAACGGACTTAGTGAGCAGTTCTTC.

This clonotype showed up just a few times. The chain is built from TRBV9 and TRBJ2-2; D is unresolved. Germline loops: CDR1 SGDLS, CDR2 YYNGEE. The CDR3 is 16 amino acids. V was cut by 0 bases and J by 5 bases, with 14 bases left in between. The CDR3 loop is CASSVADPSRTGELFF. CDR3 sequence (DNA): TGTGCCAGCAGCGTAGCCGACCCTTCTCGAACCGGGGAGCTGTTTTTT.

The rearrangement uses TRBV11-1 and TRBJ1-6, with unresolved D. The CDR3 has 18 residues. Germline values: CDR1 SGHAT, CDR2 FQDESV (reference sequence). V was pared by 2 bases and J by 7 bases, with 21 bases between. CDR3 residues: CASSLKRVAGSSNSPLHF. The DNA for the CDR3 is TGTGCCAGCAGCTTAAAGAGAGTGGCGGGATCCAGCAATTCACCCCTCCACTTT.

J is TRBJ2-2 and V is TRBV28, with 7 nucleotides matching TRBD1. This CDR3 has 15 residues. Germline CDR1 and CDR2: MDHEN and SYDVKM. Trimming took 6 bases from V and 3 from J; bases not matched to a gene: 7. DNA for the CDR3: TGTGCCAGCAGCCGGACACAGGGGTACACCGGGGAGCTGTTTTTT. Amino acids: CASSRTQGYTGELFF. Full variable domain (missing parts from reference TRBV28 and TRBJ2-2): DVKVTQSSRYLVKRTGEKVFLECVQDMDHENMFWYRQDPGLGLRLIYFSYDVKMKEKGDIPEGYSVSREKKERFSLILESASTNQTSMYLCASSRTQGYTGELFFGEGSRLTVL.

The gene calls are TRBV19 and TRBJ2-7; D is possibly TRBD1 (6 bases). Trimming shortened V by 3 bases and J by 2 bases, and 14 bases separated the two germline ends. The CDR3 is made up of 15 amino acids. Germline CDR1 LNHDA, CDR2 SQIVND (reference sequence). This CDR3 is CASSIGSTGAYEQYF. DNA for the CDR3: TGTGCCAGTAGTATCGGGTCGACAGGCGCCTACGAGCAGTACTTC.

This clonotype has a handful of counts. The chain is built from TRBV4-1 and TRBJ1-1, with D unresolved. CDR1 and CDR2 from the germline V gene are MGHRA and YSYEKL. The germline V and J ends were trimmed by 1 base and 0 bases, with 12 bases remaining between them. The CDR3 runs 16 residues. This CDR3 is CASSQVEGILNTEAFF. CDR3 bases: TGCGCCAGCAGCCAAGTTGAGGGAATCCTGAACACTGAAGCTTTCTTT.

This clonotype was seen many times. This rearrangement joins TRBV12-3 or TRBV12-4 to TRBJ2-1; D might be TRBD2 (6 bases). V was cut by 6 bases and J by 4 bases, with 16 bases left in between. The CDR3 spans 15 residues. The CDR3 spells CASSLMGGPYNEQFF. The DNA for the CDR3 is TGTGCCAGCAGCCTAATGGGGGGACCTTACAATGAGCAGTTCTTC.

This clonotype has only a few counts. The CDR3 sequence is CASSQHQGTGELFF. CDR3 DNA: TGTGCCAGCAGCCAGCACCAGGGGACCGGGGAGCTGTTTTTT. The chain combines TRBV3-1 with TRBJ2-2; maybe TRBD1 (6 bases). In germline, CDR1 is LGHDT, CDR2 YNNKEL (reference sequence). The CDR3 runs 14 residues. Trimming stripped 3 bases from V and 5 bases from J, with 10 bases between.

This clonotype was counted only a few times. DNA for the CDR3: TGTGCCAGCAGTTCCCGTTCCTTGATTTACTATGGCTACACCTTC. This codes for CASSSRSLIYYGYTF. The rearrangement joins TRBV12-3 or TRBV12-4 to TRBJ1-2; no definite D call. CDR3 length: 15 amino acids. Trimming left V 4 bases short and J 3 bases short, with 15 bases between.